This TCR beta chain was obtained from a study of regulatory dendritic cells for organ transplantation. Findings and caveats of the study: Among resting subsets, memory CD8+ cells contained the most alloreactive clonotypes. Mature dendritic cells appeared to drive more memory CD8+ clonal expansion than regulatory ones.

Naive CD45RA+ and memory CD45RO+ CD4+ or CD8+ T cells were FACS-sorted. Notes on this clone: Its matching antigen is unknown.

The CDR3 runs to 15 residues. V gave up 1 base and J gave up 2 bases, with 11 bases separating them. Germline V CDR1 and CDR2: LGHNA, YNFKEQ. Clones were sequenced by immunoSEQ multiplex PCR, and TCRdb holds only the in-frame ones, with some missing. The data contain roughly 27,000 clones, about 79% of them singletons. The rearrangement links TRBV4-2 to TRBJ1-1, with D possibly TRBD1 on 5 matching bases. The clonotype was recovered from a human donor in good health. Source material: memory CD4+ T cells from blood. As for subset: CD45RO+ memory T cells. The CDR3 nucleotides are TGTGCCAGCAGCCAAGTTGGCAGGGTTAACACTGAAGCTTTCTTT. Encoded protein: CASSQVGRVNTEAFF.